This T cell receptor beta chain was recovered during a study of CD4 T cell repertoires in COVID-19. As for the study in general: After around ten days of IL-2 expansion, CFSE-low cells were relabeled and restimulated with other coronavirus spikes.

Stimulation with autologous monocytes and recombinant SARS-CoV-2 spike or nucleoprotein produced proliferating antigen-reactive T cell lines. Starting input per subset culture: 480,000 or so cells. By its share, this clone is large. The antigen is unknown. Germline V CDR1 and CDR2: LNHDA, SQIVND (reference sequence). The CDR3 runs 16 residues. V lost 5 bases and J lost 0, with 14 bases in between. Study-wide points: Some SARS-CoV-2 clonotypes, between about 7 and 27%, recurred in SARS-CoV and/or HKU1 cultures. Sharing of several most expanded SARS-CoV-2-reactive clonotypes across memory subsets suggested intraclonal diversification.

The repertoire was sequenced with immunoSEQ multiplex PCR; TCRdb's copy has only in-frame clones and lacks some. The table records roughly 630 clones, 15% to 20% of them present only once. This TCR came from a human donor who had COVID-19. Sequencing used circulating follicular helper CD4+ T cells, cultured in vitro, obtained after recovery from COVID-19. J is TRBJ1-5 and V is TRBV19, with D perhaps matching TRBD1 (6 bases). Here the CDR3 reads CASSAGTLYSNQPQHF. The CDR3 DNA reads TGTGCCAGTAGTGCCGGGACACTTTATAGCAATCAGCCCCAGCATTTT.